This passage covers 15 T cell receptor beta chains from one sample sequenced in a study of multiple sclerosis patients with progressive multifocal leukoencephalopathy. Only in-frame clones appear in the TCRdb table, and some are missing; sequencing was by immunoSEQ multiplex PCR. The data contain under 40,000 clones, 80% to 95% of them seen just once; the ten biggest clones take up around 2.1%. Stated time point: before natalizumab initiation. Sequences were obtained from PBMCs. These receptors all stem from a man younger than 40 with multiple sclerosis.

The J gene is TRBJ1-5, the V gene TRBV2; TRBD1 might be the D (6 bases). V was trimmed by 4 bases and J by 0 bases, leaving 16 bases between them. This CDR3 spans 17 amino acids. Germline CDR1 and CDR2: SNHLY and FYNNEI. Here the CDR3 reads CASSVPTLGHSNQPQHF. CDR3 bases: TGTGCCAGCAGTGTCCCAACCCTGGGACATAGCAATCAGCCCCAGCATTTT.

The DNA for the CDR3 is TGTGCCAGCAGTGAGTGGGACAGGGGGCCCGGCCAAGAGACCCAGTACTTC. This sequence encodes CASSEWDRGPGQETQYF. J is TRBJ2-5 and V is TRBV6-1, with TRBD1 matching 12 bases. V trimming: 3 bases; J trimming: 1 base; junction bases outside the gene matches: 6. The germline CDR1 and CDR2 sequences are MNHNS and SASEGT. This CDR3 has 17 residues.

V usage is TRBV30 and J usage is TRBJ1-1; 8 bases are a match to TRBD1. V lost 3 bases and J lost 4; bases outside the gene matches: 1. The CDR3 has 12 residues. The germline V gene has CDR1 GTSNPN and CDR2 SVGIG (reference sequence). In nucleotides, the CDR3 is TGTGCCTGGAGCGACAGGGGCACTGAAGCTTTCTTT. Translated, it gives CAWSDRGTEAFF.

The chain couples TRBV11-3 to TRBJ1-1, with D perhaps TRBD1 (6 bases). The CDR3 runs 16 residues. Germline V lookup: CDR1 SGHNT, CDR2 YENEEA. V lost 3 bases to trimming and J lost 3 bases, with 17 bases between them. The CDR3 sequence is CASSFPTGPMDTEAFF. The CDR3 region has the DNA TGTGCCAGCAGCTTCCCTACAGGGCCCATGGACACTGAAGCTTTCTTT.

The V call is TRBV5-1, the J call TRBJ1-2, with D possibly TRBD1 on 5 matching bases. In germline, CDR1 is SGHRS, CDR2 YFSETQ. Trimming removed 4 bases from V and 4 bases from J, with 17 bases in between. This CDR3 comprises 15 residues. CDR3 nucleotides: TGCGCCAGCAGCCTGGGCGACAGCCGGTTCTATGGCTACACCTTC. Its protein is CASSLGDSRFYGYTF.

This chain links TRBV7-9 with TRBJ2-4; 7 positions match TRBD2. The CDR3 is made up of 14 amino acids. CDR1 and CDR2 from the germline V gene are SEHNR and FQNEAQ (reference sequence). Losses at the gene ends were 4 bases for V and 8 bases for J; bases not matched to a gene: 8. The CDR3 sequence: CASSSGRALDIQYF. CDR3 nucleotides: TGTGCCAGCAGCTCGGGGAGGGCCTTGGACATTCAGTACTTC.

V gene TRBV7-9 combines with J gene TRBJ2-3, with 13 bases fitting TRBD2. From germline, CDR1 is SEHNR and CDR2 FQNEAQ (reference sequence). Losses at the gene ends were 1 base for V and 2 bases for J; bases not matched to a gene: 3. This CDR3 is built from 17 residues. In DNA form, the CDR3 reads TGTGCCAGCAGCTTAGAACTAGCGGGGGGGACCACAGATACGCAGTATTTT. Translating gives CASSLELAGGTTDTQYF.

The gene calls are TRBV19 and TRBJ1-5, with unresolved D. Germline V lookup: CDR1 LNHDA, CDR2 SQIVND (reference sequence). This CDR3 spans 15 amino acids. V was cut by 5 bases and J by 2 bases, with 13 bases left in between. The CDR3 protein is CASSAYGDGNQPQHF. Written as DNA, the CDR3 is TGTGCCAGTAGTGCCTACGGGGATGGCAATCAGCCCCAGCATTTT. The full variable domain, its missing parts supplied by reference TRBV19 and TRBJ1-5, is DGGITQSPKYLFRKEGQNVTLSCEQNLNHDAMYWYRQDPGQGLRLIYYSQIVNDFQKGDIAEGYSVSREKKESFPLTVTSAQKNPTAFYLCASSAYGDGNQPQHFGDGTRLSIL.

This clone was found once. The chain combines TRBV19 with TRBJ1-2; maybe TRBD1 (5 bases). The CDR3 runs 13 residues. V was trimmed by 10 bases and J by 8 bases, leaving 20 bases between them. Germline-derived CDR1 and CDR2 are LNHDA and SQIVND (reference sequence). The CDR3 spells CATQGGPLGGYTF. CDR3 nucleotides: TGTGCCACCCAGGGAGGGCCTCTGGGGGGCTACACCTTC.

The CDR3 nucleotides read TGCGCCAGCAGCTTGGCCCTTGCGGGACAGGAGCAGTTCTTC. Translated: CASSLALAGQEQFF. The rearrangement links TRBV5-1 to TRBJ2-1; TRBD1 might be the D (7 bases). V lost 0 bases, J lost 10 bases, and 14 bases lay in between. The CDR3 is 14 amino acids. Germline CDR1 reads SGHRS; CDR2 reads YFSETQ.

The chain couples TRBV25-1 to TRBJ2-3, with D unresolved. V was shortened by 3 bases and J by 4 bases, with 5 bases between the two germline ends. There are 12 residues in the CDR3. Germline V CDR1 and CDR2: MGHDK, SYGVNS. CDR3 bases: TGTGCCAGCAGTGACCCCCCAGATACGCAGTATTTT. It encodes CASSDPPDTQYF. The whole variable domain, filled in from reference TRBV25-1 and TRBJ2-3, reads EADIYQTPRYLVIGTGKKITLECSQTMGHDKMYWYQQDPGMELHLIHYSYGVNSTEKGDLSSESTVSRIRTEHFPLTLESARPSHTSQYLCASSDPPDTQYFGPGTRLTVL.

About this clone itself: Relative to the germline gene, one junction end is altered; a read error may explain this. The chain recombines TRBV10-3 with TRBJ2-7; D not certain. The germline gives CDR1 ENHRY, CDR2 SYGVKD. The CDR3 is made up of 13 amino acids. As DNA, the CDR3 is TGTGCCGTCAGTCCGGGCCTCCCATACGAGCAGTACTTC. Its protein is CAVSPGLPYEQYF.

The V and J genes are TRBV25-1 and TRBJ2-5, with TRBD2 matching 13 bases. V dropped 5 bases and J dropped 5; count of bases not matched to a gene: 5. CDR3 length equals 15 residues. The germline V gene has CDR1 MGHDK and CDR2 SYGVNS. The CDR3 nucleotides read TGTGCCAGCAGTAAGGGACTAGCGGGAAGGGAGACCCAGTACTTC. Translated: CASSKGLAGRETQYF. Together with reference TRBV25-1 and TRBJ2-5, the CDR3 gives the full variable domain: EADIYQTPRYLVIGTGKKITLECSQTMGHDKMYWYQQDPGMELHLIHYSYGVNSTEKGDLSSESTVSRIRTEHFPLTLESARPSHTSQYLCASSKGLAGRETQYFGPGTRLLVL.

The rearrangement links TRBV5-1 to TRBJ1-4, with D maybe TRBD1 (5 bases). The CDR3 is made up of 14 amino acids. Germline CDR1 SGHRS, CDR2 YFSETQ. Trimming removed 4 bases at V and 8 bases at J, with 15 bases between. CDR3 in amino acids: CASSTGASSEKLFF. The DNA for the CDR3 is TGCGCCAGCAGCACAGGAGCCTCTTCCGAAAAACTGTTTTTT.

The chain joins TRBV7-8 to TRBJ2-3; TRBD2 is a possible D gene (6 bases). V lost 5 bases and J 0 bases, leaving 21 bases between the germline ends. Looked up from germline, CDR1 is SGHVS and CDR2 is FQNEAQ. The CDR3 runs to 18 residues. The CDR3 nucleotides are TGTGCCAGCAGCCCACAGTGGCTAGCGACCTCTAGCACAGATACGCAGTATTTT. This gives the protein CASSPQWLATSSTDTQYF.